This entry concerns a single T cell receptor beta chain. Its antigen is not identified. The sequenced fragment ends 3 residues before the CDR3 boundary, so the rest is inferred from the germline J gene. In the same sample, other DNA sequences code for this CDR3. This sample is drawn from a study of T cells in women clearing cervical HPV infection. Study-wide results and caveats: Richness differences could reflect unmeasured T-cell content per sample. Repertoire richness, not evenness, was significantly elevated in CIN3+ cases versus controls. TRBV6-7 relative abundance averaged about 0.1% in cases and 0.16% in controls.

Looked up from germline, CDR1 is SEHNR and CDR2 is FQNEAQ (reference sequence). The V end was cut by 1 base, the J end by 4 bases, with 8 bases between. This CDR3 region has 14 residues. Average input was roughly 1,100 ng genomic DNA for immunoSEQ TCR beta CDR3 amplification. This table comes from immunoSEQ multiplex PCR, and its TCRdb copy is limited to in-frame clones, with some not included. Across about 29,000 clones, the top ten clones capture 2.8% of the sample. The chain uses TRBV7-9 and TRBJ2-1, with D perhaps matching TRBD2 (5 bases). This clonotype was obtained from a woman between 18 and 70 years old with a cervical HPV16 infection that either progressed to CIN3+ or cleared (not recorded which). Sequencing was performed on blood buffy coat. CDR3 sequence: CASSLGGLYNEQFF. CDR3 DNA (partial): TGTGCCAGCAGCTTAGGAGGGCTTTACAATGAG.